Many counts were recorded for the clone carrying this T cell receptor beta chain. Its specificity is unknown. The TCR beta library used iRepertoire HTBI primers with Arm-PCR amplification of CDR3. TCRdb re-called the multiplex PCR reads through MiXCR, storing one row per CDR3 protein. This table holds approximately 360,000 distinct CDR3 sequences, 12% found once. Regarding time point: newly diagnosed GD, antithyroid drugs for less than 3 months. Construction of the TCR library relied on RNA isolated from PBMCs. A peripheral blood sample, about 9.4 milliliters in volume, was drawn into EDTA tubes. V lost 4 bases and J 0 bases, leaving 16 bases between the germline ends. Per the germline V gene, CDR1 is GTSNPN and CDR2 is SVGIG (reference sequence). The CDR3 totals 16 residues. The source of the sample is a study of regulatory T cells in long-lasting Graves disease. Findings and caveats of the study: Persistent disease showed a preference for TRBV28, TRBJ1-2 and TRBJ2-5. Relative to newly diagnosed Graves' patients, persistent ones had lower TCR diversity.

This sample was also put to use in a study of T cells in Graves' hyperthyroidism and ophthalmopathy. That report notes: Absence of ophthalmopathy progression within 18 months defined stable Graves' hyperthyroidism.

The clonotype comes from a woman aged 18-29 years with Graves disease. The sequencing used peripheral blood mononuclear cells (PBMCs), collected at new diagnosis, from a patient treated with antithyroid drugs. The chain joins TRBV30 to TRBJ1-5, with D maybe TRBD1 (6 bases). DNA of the CDR3: TGTGCCTGGAAAAAGGGGGACGTATATAGCAATCAGCCCCAGCATTTT. Translating it yields CAWKKGDVYSNQPQHF.